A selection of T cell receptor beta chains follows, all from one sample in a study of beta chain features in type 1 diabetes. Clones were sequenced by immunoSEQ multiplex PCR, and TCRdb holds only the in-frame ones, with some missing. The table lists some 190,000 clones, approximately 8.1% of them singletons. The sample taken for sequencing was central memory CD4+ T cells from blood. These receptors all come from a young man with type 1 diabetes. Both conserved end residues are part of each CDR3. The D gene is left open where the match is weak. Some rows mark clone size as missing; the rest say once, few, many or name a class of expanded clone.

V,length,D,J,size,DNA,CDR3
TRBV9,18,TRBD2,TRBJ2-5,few,TGTGCCAGCAGCGTAGCTCGGGCTAGCGGGGGGGCCCAAGAGACCCAGTACTTC,CASSVARASGGAQETQYF
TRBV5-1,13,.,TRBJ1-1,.,TGCGCCAGCAGCTTCGGAGGGGACGTTAAAGCTTTCTTT,CASSFGGDVKAFF
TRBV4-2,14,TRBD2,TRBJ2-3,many,TGTGCCAGCAGCCCCAGCGGGAGCGAAGATACGCAGTATTTT,CASSPSGSEDTQYF
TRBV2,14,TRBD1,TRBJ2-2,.,TGTGCCAGCAGGGGACAGGGGAACACCGGGGAGCTGTTTTTT,CASRGQGNTGELFF
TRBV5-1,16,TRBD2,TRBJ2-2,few,TGCGCCAGCAGCCCGTTTAGCGGGAGAAGTGACGGGGAGCTGTTTTTT,CASSPFSGRSDGELFF
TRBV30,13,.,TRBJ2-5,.,TGTGCCTGGAGGGGACTTGACTTAGAGACCCAGTACTTC,CAWRGLDLETQYF
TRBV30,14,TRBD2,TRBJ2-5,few,TGTGCCTGGAGACGGGGACTAGCGCAAGAGACCCAGTACTTC,CAWRRGLAQETQYF
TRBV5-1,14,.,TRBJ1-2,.,TGCGCCAGCTCACTGATGACCGACACGGGGGGCTACACCTTC,CASSLMTDTGGYTF
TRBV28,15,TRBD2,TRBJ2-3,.,TGTGCCAGCAGCCAAGTTACTAGCGGGAGGGATACGCAGTATTTT,CASSQVTSGRDTQYF
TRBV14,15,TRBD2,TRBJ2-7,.,TGTGCCAGCAGCCAAGCTCTAGCGGGAGCTTACGAGCAGTACTTC,CASSQALAGAYEQYF
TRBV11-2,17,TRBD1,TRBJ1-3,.,TGTGCCAGCAGCTTAGTCGGACAGGGGATCTCTGGAAACACCATATATTTT,CASSLVGQGISGNTIYF
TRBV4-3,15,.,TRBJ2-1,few,TGCGCCAGCAGCCAAGATTGGGAGCGAGAAGGCGGGCAGTTCTTC,CASSQDWEREGGQFF
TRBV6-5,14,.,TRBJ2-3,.,TGTGCCAGCAGTTACGGAGGGGTCCGAGATACGCAGTATTTT,CASSYGGVRDTQYF
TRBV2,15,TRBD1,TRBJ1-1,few,TGTGCCAGCCTCGGGACAGGGGGTATGAACACTGAAGCTTTCTTT,CASLGTGGMNTEAFF
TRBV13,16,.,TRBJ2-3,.,TGTGCCAGCAGCTTAGGGACAGTTCCTAGCACAGATACGCAGTATTTT,CASSLGTVPSTDTQYF
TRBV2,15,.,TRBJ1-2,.,TGTGCCAGCAGCGACCCGTCCAGGGTCCCCTATGGCTACACCTTC,CASSDPSRVPYGYTF
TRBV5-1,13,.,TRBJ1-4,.,TGCGCCAGCAGCTCCCAGGGCGGTGAAAAACTGTTTTTT,CASSSQGGEKLFF
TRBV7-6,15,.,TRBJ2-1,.,TGTGCCAGCAGCCCCGCACTGACGAGGGACAATGAGCAGTTCTTC,CASSPALTRDNEQFF
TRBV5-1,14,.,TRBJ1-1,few,TGCGCCAGCAGCTCGGACAGACCATACACTGAAGCTTTCTTT,CASSSDRPYTEAFF
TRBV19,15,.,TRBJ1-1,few,TGTGCCAGTAGTCTGGGGGGAGGAACGGGCACTGAAGCTTTCTTT,CASSLGGGTGTEAFF
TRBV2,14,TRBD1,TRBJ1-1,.,TGTGCCAGCACAGACAGGGTTAGGAACACTGAAGCTTTCTTT,CASTDRVRNTEAFF
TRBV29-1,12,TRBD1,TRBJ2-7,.,TGCAGCGTTCGGGGACAGGCCTACGAGCAGTACTTC,CSVRGQAYEQYF
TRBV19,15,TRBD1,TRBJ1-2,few,TGTGCCAGTAGTCTTGGACAGGGCGTTAACTATGGCTACACCTTC,CASSLGQGVNYGYTF
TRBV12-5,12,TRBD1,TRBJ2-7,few,TGTGCTAGTGGGATACAGGGGAACGAGCAGTACTTC,CASGIQGNEQYF
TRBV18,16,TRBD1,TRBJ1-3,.,TGTGCCAGCTCACCTTCGGGACAGAGCTCTGGAAACACCATATATTTT,CASSPSGQSSGNTIYF
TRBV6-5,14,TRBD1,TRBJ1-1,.,TGTGCCAGCATGGACAGGGGGCTCAACACTGAAGCTTTCTTT,CASMDRGLNTEAFF
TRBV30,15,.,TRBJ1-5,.,TGTGCCTGGAGTGTATTGGGGACTAACAATCAGCCCCAGCATTTT,CAWSVLGTNNQPQHF
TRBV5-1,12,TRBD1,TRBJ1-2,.,TGCGCCAGCGGGACAGAGTCCTATGGCTACACCTTC,CASGTESYGYTF
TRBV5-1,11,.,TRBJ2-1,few,TGCGCCAGCACCTTTTCCCAAGAGCAGTTCTTC,CASTFSQEQFF